One sample yielded the 5 T cell receptor beta chains listed below, sequenced in a study of blood T cell repertoires in COVID-19. Clones were sequenced by immunoSEQ multiplex PCR, and TCRdb holds only the in-frame ones, with some missing. The sample holds some 290,000 clones; approximately 87% are singletons and the top ten take around 12%. What was sequenced was peripheral blood. Receptors were obtained from a woman aged 25-40 years with COVID-19, enrolled during active disease.

This clone was observed once. The chain uses TRBV5-5 and TRBJ1-2; D unclear. The CDR3 spans 14 residues. The V gene lost 4 bases and the J gene lost 8 bases, with 18 bases spanning the gap. Germline V CDR1 and CDR2: SGHKS, YYEKEE (reference sequence). For the CDR3, the DNA is TGTGCCAGCAGCCACGCCAACAGCATGGTAGGCTACACCTTC. Amino acid sequence: CASSHANSMVGYTF.

The chain is built from TRBV9 and TRBJ2-3; 12 bases align to TRBD2. This CDR3 has 18 residues. Germline V lookup: CDR1 SGDLS, CDR2 YYNGEE. The V segment lost 0 bases and the J segment 3 bases; nucleotides outside the gene matches: 8. CDR3 sequence (DNA): TGTGCCAGCAGCGTAGCTAGCGGGGGGGCACTAGGTACAGATACGCAGTATTTT. Translation: CASSVASGGALGTDTQYF. Full variable domain (remainder filled in from reference TRBV9 and TRBJ2-3): DSGVTQTPKHLITATGQRVTLRCSPRSGDLSVYWYQQSLDQGLQFLIQYYNGEERAKGNILERFSAQQFPDLHSELNLSSLELGDSALYFCASSVASGGALGTDTQYFGPGTRLTVL.

This clone showed up just once. This chain links TRBV12-5 with TRBJ1-3; D is unresolved. V was trimmed by 2 bases and J by 0 bases, leaving 5 bases between them. The length of the CDR3 is 14 residues. The germline gives CDR1 LGHNT, CDR2 FRNRAP. The CDR3 DNA reads TGTGCTAGTGGTTTGAGCGCCTCTGGAAACACCATATATTTT. As protein: CASGLSASGNTIYF.

The rearrangement uses TRBV3-1 (or the pseudogene TRBV3-2) and TRBJ2-5, with D maybe TRBD1 (5 bases). The CDR3 loop spans 13 amino acids. Trimming took off 4 bases at V and 0 bases at J, with 6 bases between the two ends. Per the germline V gene, CDR1 is LGHDT and CDR2 is YNNKEL (reference sequence). CDR3 bases: TGTGCCAGCAGCCTGGACAACCAAGAGACCCAGTACTTC. This gives the protein CASSLDNQETQYF.

This chain joins TRBV2 and TRBJ1-1, with D tentatively TRBD1 (6 bases). The V gene's germline CDR1 is SNHLY and CDR2 FYNNEI. V lost 8 bases to trimming and J lost 0 bases, with 22 bases between them. CDR3 size: 17 residues. CDR3 in amino acids: CASLERGGSLMNTEAFF. Written as DNA, the CDR3 is TGTGCCAGCCTTGAAAGGGGGGGGTCGCTGATGAACACTGAAGCTTTCTTT.